What follows is one T cell receptor beta chain and its context. Its antigen is undetermined. This specimen includes other DNA sequences encoding the same CDR3. The record originates from a study of T cell responses to AZD1222 COVID-19 vaccine. Clones were sequenced by immunoSEQ multiplex PCR, and TCRdb holds only the in-frame ones, with some missing. The sample contains some 200,000 clones, roughly 88% of which appear only once. Study results and limitations: Unmutated variant regions are reportedly the target of nearly half of TCRs that are spike-specific. Spike-specific TCR breadth rose after two AZD1222 doses, and depth rose as well.

This material consisted of peripheral blood, taken on day 0 of AZD1222 vaccination. The TCR sequence derives from an adult in good health.

The CDR3 coding sequence is TGTGCCAGCAGACAGGGGGGGGGTAGTGGGATCTATGGCTACACCTTC. Residues: CASRQGGGSGIYGYTF. The chain couples TRBV27 to TRBJ1-2; 8 positions agree with TRBD1. The CDR3 consists of 16 residues. Germline loops: CDR1 MNHEY, CDR2 SMNVEV (reference sequence). V lost 6 bases and J lost 4; bases outside the gene matches: 13.